This TCR beta chain was captured in a study of low-dose radiotherapy and immunotherapy resistance in tumors. Background on the study: Per fraction, Cohort 1 was given 0.5 Gy every 2 weeks, for a total of 6.5 Gy. Both drugs were delivered intravenously to patients (nivolumab 240 mg every two weeks and ipilimumab 1 mg/kg every six weeks). Aspirin 300 mg, taken orally and daily, was given to patients for four cycles from cycle 1 day 1.

V was clipped by 6 bases and J by 9 bases; unmatched bases: 9. The CDR3 covers 13 residues. Germline lookup yields CDR1 DFQATT and CDR2 SNEGSKA (reference sequence). Primers used for first-strand cDNA, a TRAV- and TRBV-specific set, covered both alpha and beta chains. The PCR that amplified TCRs ran for around 20 cycles, relying on a constant-region primer and a V-primer adapter. TCRdb called the reads again in MiXCR, with one record for every CDR3 protein. The sample has 15,000 to 20,000 distinct CDR3 sequences; about 70% are singletons. Inclusion covered patients whose advanced solid tumors lacked tumor-infiltrating lymphocytes.

The chain joins TRBV20-1 to TRBJ2-1; 9 bases agree with TRBD2. This TCR was sampled from a human donor with advanced metastatic prostate, ovarian, gallbladder or colorectal cancer (not recorded which). This table probably holds off-target reads from a library built for another chain. CDR3 loop: CSAAGGRASEQFF. For the CDR3, the DNA is TGCAGTGCAGCGGGCGGGAGGGCCAGTGAGCAGTTCTTC.